This is a list of T cell receptor beta chains from one sample in a study of vaccination effects on CD4 cells after COVID-19. Their antigen targets remain unknown. TCRdb's copy holds only in-frame clones and misses some; the assay was immunoSEQ multiplex PCR. The sample lists more than 20,000 clones; 75% to 85% were seen once. The starting material was CD4+ T cells from PBMCs cultured with a peptide pool, obtained before COVID-19 vaccination. The receptors here all came from a human donor who had a prior SARS-CoV-2 infection. The CDR3 runs from the conserved cysteine through the conserved F or W. Fields, in order: J gene, V gene, CDR3 protein.

TRBJ1-1,TRBV3-1/TRBV3-2,CASSQPGGVRAFF
TRBJ1-5,TRBV3-1/TRBV3-2,CASSPAQGGDQPQHF
TRBJ2-3,TRBV7-3,CASSPGHTTDTQYF
TRBJ2-5,TRBV18,CASTTGSQETQYF
TRBJ1-2,TRBV18,CASSPQTQAYTF
TRBJ1-1,TRBV5-1,CASSLGAWEGTEAFF
TRBJ2-5,TRBV11-2,CASSLMQGSQETQYF
TRBJ1-6,TRBV19,CASRRQGADSPLHF
TRBJ2-7,TRBV7-9,CASSLVRMAGGFHEQYF
TRBJ2-2,TRBV7-3,CASSVGVVLNTGELFF
TRBJ2-3,TRBV7-9,CASSLISGGDTQYF
TRBJ1-1,TRBV6-5,CASNRVTSFEAFF
TRBJ2-7,TRBV7-2,CASSSRGPSSYEQYF
TRBJ1-4,TRBV27,CASSFDRSNEKLFF
TRBJ1-4,TRBV5-1,CASSGSGTGYEKLFF
TRBJ2-7,TRBV11-3,CASSSYSYTGTGPREQYF
TRBJ1-2,TRBV18,CASHNDPVGGYTF
TRBJ2-7,TRBV4-1,CASSRGHFYEQYF
TRBJ2-5,TRBV7-2,CASSLGGGRETQYF
TRBJ2-7,TRBV6-5,CASSPGLASYEQYF
TRBJ2-7,TRBV7-6,CASSLAGTSSGEQYF
TRBJ2-3,TRBV6-4,CASSVAAGASDTQYF
TRBJ2-7,TRBV5-4,CASSHRASNEQYF
TRBJ2-5,TRBV5-5,CASSDKTGGEETQYF
TRBJ1-2,TRBV7-2,CASSPHREGPGYTF
TRBJ1-6,TRBV18,CASSPLAVDSPLHF
TRBJ1-5,TRBV19,CASEAGAGQPQHF
TRBJ2-7,TRBV9,CASSVGPGEARAPYEQYF
TRBJ2-3,TRBV5-1,CASSSTPGQGSSTDTQYF
TRBJ2-7,TRBV5-1,CASSLAGTETYEQYF
TRBJ1-2,TRBV24-1,CATSDGAGNYGYTF
TRBJ2-5,TRBV18,CASSPGETQYF
TRBJ1-5,TRBV30,CAWSASWQNNQPQHF
TRBJ1-3,TRBV24-1,CATSEGGRSSGNTIYF
TRBJ1-1,TRBV10-1,CASTWSAEPNTEAFF
TRBJ2-7,TRBV5-4,CASSSTSGGSEQYF
TRBJ1-2,TRBV7-9,CASGRGQGLYGYTF
TRBJ2-3,TRBV30,CAWSVISSQRRGTQYF
TRBJ1-6,TRBV6-6,CAITGEGSYNSPLHF
TRBJ2-7,TRBV2,CASTKSGGRYEQYF
TRBJ2-1,TRBV18,CASSPGTFYNEQFF
TRBJ2-7,TRBV5-1,CASSLVGQNYEQYF
TRBJ2-7,TRBV7-9,CASSPGLAGGPIQYF
TRBJ2-3,TRBV7-2,CASSNDRAGTQYF
TRBJ1-2,TRBV16,CASSLYGQFTF
TRBJ1-1,TRBV5-1,CASSLEITGATEAFF
TRBJ2-3,TRBV5-8,CASSSGAFRADTQYF
TRBJ2-7,TRBV7-2,CASSLFSGSLYEQYF
TRBJ2-1,TRBV30,CAWSGKAGHNEQFF
TRBJ1-1,TRBV29-1,CSVGTARDTEAFF
TRBJ2-5,TRBV12-3/TRBV12-4,CASSQTEETQYF
TRBJ2-5,TRBV5-1,CASSPGGGGFQETQYF
TRBJ2-1,TRBV6-5,CASSYYSGTNYNEQFF
TRBJ2-6,TRBV6-6,CASSPTGLVSGANVLTF
TRBJ2-4,TRBV29-1,CSVGPPGGLNIQYF
TRBJ1-1,TRBV9,CASSVDGPGNTEAFF
TRBJ2-1,TRBV6-2/TRBV6-3,CASSYSLKTSGSYNEQFF